The clone carrying this T cell receptor beta chain appeared a few times. The antigen is not known. Sample-barcoded 5' priming and a J-beta primer mix drove a second PCR of about 7 to 11 cycles. Each of the cDNA molecules was tagged by a template-switch adaptor with 12 random nucleotides. TCRdb reprocessed the 5' RACE reads with MiXCR, giving one entry per CDR3 protein. The table has around 1.7 million distinct CDR3 sequences, roughly 30% seen once. The sample comes from a study of blood T cells in healthy people across ages. Study conclusions and caveats: Changes seen in expanded clonotypes were possibly confounded by donor CMV status left unknown.

V lost 7 bases to trimming and J lost 5 bases, with 8 bases between them. The CDR3 has 11 amino acids. Germline-derived CDR1 and CDR2 are MNHNY and SVGAGI (reference sequence). The sequence derives from a woman under 40 in good health. This chain uses TRBV6-6 with TRBJ1-2; no reliable D call. The sample was blood. CDR3 nucleotides: TGTGCCAGCAATTCCCAGTATGGCTACACCTTC. As protein: CASNSQYGYTF.